The 25 T cell receptor beta chains listed next were all sequenced from one sample in a study of T cells after yellow fever vaccination (dated by TCRdb to the late 2010s). What the treatment or condition label conveys for this sample: live attenuated yellow fever vaccine strain. Library prep was done by 5' RACE. These reads were obtained on an Illumina HiSeq 2500. In TCRdb, the public reads were trimmed at Q25 with fastp and aligned with MiXCR, with productive beta chains retained. CDR3 protein duplicates are merged, each entry listing the most common genes and DNA. A total of approximately 85,000 distinct CDR3 sequences appear in this sample, roughly 14% of them only once. Jointly, the top ten make up approximately 25% of the sample. The sample was CD8+ T cells not binding an NS4B(214-222) dextramer, sorted from PBMCs, taken approximately 20 days after the first yellow fever vaccination. Interpreted using the paper, the cell subset or site label stands for: NS4B epitope dextramer-negative CD8 T cells. Every receptor here comes from a man aged 18 to 29 who received the YFV17D yellow fever vaccine.

This chain links TRBV20-1 with TRBJ2-2, with D possibly being TRBD2 (6 bases). V shed 0 bases and J shed 4 bases, with 12 bases lying between them. The CDR3 sequence is 15 residues long. Germline loops: CDR1 DFQATT, CDR2 SNEGSKA (reference sequence). Here the CDR3 reads CSARDSGESTGELFF. CDR3 bases: TGCAGTGCTAGAGATTCGGGGGAGAGCACCGGGGAGCTGTTTTTT.

This clonotype occurred a few times. The rearrangement joins TRBV12-3 or TRBV12-4 to TRBJ1-3; D is undetermined. Trimming removed 7 bases at V and 10 bases at J, with 14 bases between. CDR3 size: 12 residues. The CDR3 bases are TGTGCCAGCATCGATTGGAACTCAACCATATATTTT. Residues: CASIDWNSTIYF.

The V and J genes are TRBV3-1 and TRBJ1-4; D is perhaps TRBD1 (5 bases). Germline CDR1 LGHDT, CDR2 YNNKEL (reference sequence). Trimming stripped 8 bases from V and 4 bases from J, with 14 bases between. This CDR3 comprises 14 residues. The CDR3 nucleotides read TGTGCCAGCCACGGGTGGGACGATAATGAAAAACTGTTTTTT. Translation: CASHGWDDNEKLFF.

Many counts were recorded for this clonotype. The chain links TRBV12-3 or TRBV12-4 to TRBJ2-1; D may be TRBD1 (6 bases). The CDR3 has 16 residues. The V end lost 5 bases, the J end lost 6 bases, and 20 bases lay between the germline ends. The CDR3 loop is CASSMTGEQGVNEQFF. The CDR3 bases are TGTGCCAGCAGTATGACAGGTGAACAGGGAGTCAATGAGCAGTTCTTC.

The rearrangement uses TRBV10-3 and TRBJ2-7; TRBD1 matches at 8 bases. Trimming removed 2 bases from V and 3 bases from J; junction bases left unmatched: 12. The CDR3 extends over 17 amino acids. From germline, CDR1 is ENHRY and CDR2 SYGVKD. The CDR3 nucleotides are TGTGCCATCAGTGAGAGTACACTAGGACAGGGAGGCTACGAGCAGTACTTC. As protein: CAISESTLGQGGYEQYF.

This clonotype was recorded once. J is TRBJ2-1 and V is TRBV18; D gene unclear. The germline V gene encodes CDR1 KGHSH and CDR2 LQKENI. The V end lost 4 bases, the J end lost 3 bases, and 7 bases lay between the germline ends. The CDR3 consists of 13 residues. Here the CDR3 DNA reads TGTGCCAGCTCACGGTACAGCTACAATGAGCAGTTCTTC. It specifies CASSRYSYNEQFF.

This clonotype has just a few counts. This rearrangement joins TRBV4-2 to TRBJ2-1; 9 nucleotides line up with TRBD2. This CDR3 is built from 15 residues. Germline CDR1 and CDR2: LGHNA and YNFKEQ. The J segment lost 2 bases and the V segment lost 4 bases, leaving 3 bases of the junction unmatched. The CDR3 coding sequence is TGTGCCAGCAGCCTTAAGCGGGGGGCCTACAATGAGCAGTTCTTC. Translation: CASSLKRGAYNEQFF.

This clonotype was picked up a small number of times. The chain joins TRBV6-5 to TRBJ2-2; D is perhaps TRBD1 or TRBD2 (5 bases each). The V end lost 2 bases, the J end lost 4 bases, and 8 bases lay between the germline ends. Germline CDR1 reads MNHEY; CDR2 reads SVGAGI. The CDR3 spans 14 residues. The CDR3 protein is CASSYLGTTGELFF. CDR3 in DNA: TGTGCCAGCAGTTACCTAGGGACCACCGGGGAGCTGTTTTTT.

This clonotype appeared once. A much more abundant neighbour one base away suggests this may be a read error. The chain recombines TRBV4-2 with TRBJ2-2; 14 nucleotides line up with TRBD2. Trimming took 4 bases from V and 1 from J; bases not matched to a gene: 8. Germline V gene data show CDR1 as LGHNA and CDR2 as YNFKEQ. The CDR3 runs to 19 residues. CDR3 in DNA: TGTGCCAGCAGCCCAGATCCGGGACTAGCGGGGGTGAACACCGGGGAGCTGTTTTTT. Translation: CASSPDPGLAGVNTGELFF.

The table lists this clonotype with many counts. J is TRBJ2-1 and V is TRBV15; D is uncertain. The germline V and J ends were trimmed by 3 bases and 10 bases, with 16 bases remaining between them. Germline V lookup: CDR1 LNHNV, CDR2 YYDKDF (reference sequence). This CDR3 has 14 amino acids. The CDR3: CATSSKLTITEQFF. The CDR3 DNA sequence: TGTGCCACCAGCAGTAAACTTACGATTACGGAGCAGTTCTTC. Supplemented by reference TRBV15 and TRBJ2-1, the full variable domain reads DAMVIQNPRYQVTQFGKPVTLSCSQTLNHNVMYWYQQKSSQAPKLLFHYYDKDFNNEADTPDNFQSRRPNTSFCFLDIRSPGLGDTAMYLCATSSKLTITEQFFGPGTRLTVL.

In its sample, this clonotype was seen many times. V gene TRBV7-3 combines with J gene TRBJ2-2; the D is unclear. The CDR3 extends over 14 amino acids. Germline V gene data show CDR1 as SGHTA and CDR2 as FQGTGA. V lost 5 bases and J lost 4, with 11 bases in between. CDR3 protein: CASSLSGSTGELFF. CDR3 nucleotides: TGTGCCAGCAGCCTCAGTGGGTCCACCGGGGAGCTGTTTTTT.

This clonotype was seen ten or more times. The rearrangement links TRBV11-2 to TRBJ2-3, with TRBD2 matching 12 bases. Germline V gives CDR1 SGHAT, CDR2 FQNNGV. The ends lost 2 bases at V and 4 bases at J; junction bases unmatched: 1. The length of the CDR3 is 15 residues. CDR3 residues: CASSLLAGGPDTQYF. In DNA, the CDR3 is TGTGCCAGCAGCTTACTAGCGGGGGGGCCAGATACGCAGTATTTT.

The sample holds many counts of this clonotype. The chain links TRBV20-1 to TRBJ2-7; tentatively, D is TRBD1 (6 bases). The CDR3 length is 16 residues. Trimming pared 2 bases from V and 4 bases from J, leaving 21 bases between. The V gene's germline CDR1 is DFQATT and CDR2 SNEGSKA (reference sequence). The CDR3 coding sequence is TGCAGTGCTAGAACCCATGAAGGGGGTAATACTTACGAGCAGTACTTC. Translated: CSARTHEGGNTYEQYF.

The chain links TRBV7-2 to TRBJ1-1, with D hard to call. CDR1 SGHTA and CDR2 FQGNSA come from the germline V gene. V gave up 5 bases and J gave up 5 bases, with 15 bases separating them. The CDR3 sequence is 14 residues long. Written as DNA, the CDR3 is TGTGCCAGCAGCCTCTCCGGACCCGCGACTGAAGCTTTCTTT. Translation gives CASSLSGPATEAFF.

CDR3 amino acids: CASSPITYSSGNTIYF. Here the CDR3 DNA reads TGTGCCAGCAGCCCGATAACTTACTCCTCTGGAAACACCATATATTTT. The chain recombines TRBV12-3 or TRBV12-4 with TRBJ1-3; no clear D. V shed 6 bases and J shed 0 bases, with 15 bases lying between them. The CDR3 is 16 amino acids.

This chain connects TRBV6-1 to TRBJ2-7; TRBD2 matches at 7 bases. Losses at the gene ends were 6 bases for V and 3 bases for J; bases not matched to a gene: 5. Germline V gives CDR1 MNHNS, CDR2 SASEGT. The CDR3 has 13 residues. This chain's CDR3 is CASSPGLIYEQYF. CDR3 coding DNA: TGTGCCAGCAGCCCGGGACTAATCTACGAGCAGTACTTC.

The sample holds a few counts of this clonotype. This sequence joins TRBV20-1 and TRBJ2-7; D is possibly TRBD1 or TRBD2 (5 bases each). The germline V gene has CDR1 DFQATT and CDR2 SNEGSKA (reference sequence). The ends were cut back, 4 bases at V and 0 bases at J, with 13 bases in the middle. The CDR3 extends over 14 amino acids. In nucleotides, the CDR3 is TGCAGTGCTACCCGGGACGGAAGCTCCTACGAGCAGTACGTC. This translates into CSATRDGSSYEQYV.

This clonotype has more than one count but fewer than ten. The V gene is TRBV7-6, the J gene TRBJ1-4; D is possibly TRBD1 (5 bases). From germline, CDR1 is SGHVS and CDR2 FNYEAQ. The V end was cut by 5 bases, the J end by 7 bases, with 17 bases between. The CDR3 runs to 15 residues. Here the CDR3 reads CASSLTRARGEKLFF. In DNA, the CDR3 is TGTGCCAGCAGCCTCACAAGGGCTAGGGGTGAAAAACTGTTTTTT.

The V call is TRBV29-1, the J call TRBJ2-1; 9 bases align to TRBD1. The CDR3 consists of 16 residues. The germline V gene encodes CDR1 SQVTM and CDR2 ANQGSEA. Trimming removed 2 bases from V and 4 bases from J; junction bases left unmatched: 9. The CDR3 nucleotides are TGCAGCGTTGAAAAGGCCACAGGGGGCGCGTACAATGAGCAGTTCTTC. Translated, it gives CSVEKATGGAYNEQFF.

This clonotype was observed a few times. V gene TRBV4-1 combines with J gene TRBJ1-1; a possible D gene is TRBD1 (6 bases). V was trimmed by 0 bases and J by 4 bases, leaving 15 bases between them. Per the germline V gene, CDR1 is MGHRA and CDR2 is YSYEKL. CDR3 length: 16 residues. The DNA of the CDR3 is TGCGCCAGCAGCCAAGATCCAGGGGCGAGGGGCACTGAAGCTTTCTTT. It specifies CASSQDPGARGTEAFF.

The chain employs TRBV11-2 and TRBJ2-3, with a tentative D call TRBD1 (5 bases). Trimming removed 2 bases at V and 0 bases at J, with 6 bases between. This CDR3 comprises 14 residues. Germline CDR1 reads SGHAT; CDR2 reads FQNNGV. The CDR3 is CASSLPGSTDTQYF. DNA of the CDR3: TGTGCCAGCAGCTTACCAGGGAGCACAGATACGCAGTATTTT.

V usage is TRBV9 and J usage is TRBJ1-2; D unclear. The CDR3 is 15 residues long. Germline V gene lookup returns CDR1 SGDLS and CDR2 YYNGEE. Trimming shortened V by 3 bases and J by 4 bases, and 16 bases separated the two germline ends. The chain's CDR3 is CASSAAGSTGYGYTF. CDR3 nucleotides: TGTGCCAGCAGCGCCGCGGGATCTACCGGCTATGGCTACACCTTC.

This clonotype has only a few counts. The V call is TRBV5-6, the J call TRBJ2-7, with D unresolved. V was trimmed by 1 base and J by 1 base, leaving 18 bases between them. Germline CDR1 and CDR2: SGHDT and YYEEEE. The CDR3 sequence is 17 residues long. CDR3 loop: CASSLTGPYGPSYEQYV. In DNA, the CDR3 is TGTGCCAGCAGCTTGACCGGGCCCTACGGCCCTTCCTACGAGCAGTACGTC.

This clonotype came up a few times. V usage is TRBV7-2 and J usage is TRBJ1-1; no reliable D call. CDR1 SGHTA and CDR2 FQGNSA come from the germline V gene. The V gene lost 6 bases and the J gene lost 1 base, with 15 bases spanning the gap. The CDR3 is 15 amino acids. The CDR3 protein is CASRAKIVPNTEAFF. The CDR3 DNA reads TGTGCCAGCAGGGCTAAGATTGTCCCGAACACTGAAGCTTTCTTT.

This chain uses TRBV7-9 with TRBJ2-7, with unresolved D. Germline CDR1 is SEHNR and CDR2 is FQNEAQ (reference sequence). V was clipped by 5 bases and J by 1 base, with 9 bases between them. CDR3 length: 13 amino acids. DNA of the CDR3: TGTGCCAGCAGCAAGGACGGATCCTACGAGCAGTACTTC. Translating it yields CASSKDGSYEQYF.